The text below deals with one TCR beta chain. Its specificity is not known. The entry originates in a study of human T cells and chemical hapten exposure. Stated time point: healthy volunteer bleed at 2 weeks. Researchers extracted total RNA from unfractionated whole blood. The study used a library that attached unique molecular identifiers to individual cDNA molecules. Original handling: Individual samples carried between roughly 23,224 and 700,000 TCRs, with more than 85,000 as the median. TCRdb ran MiXCR on the RACE reads and lists one entry per CDR3 protein. The V and J calls and clone size are TCRdb's, not the authors'. The data hold 75,000 to 100,000 distinct CDR3 sequences, with about 8.7% observed a single time. Findings and caveats of the study: DPC sensitization produced no change in TCRs with frequency above 1 in 1000.

The TCR sequence derives from a female donor in good health. Some clones in this sample may be carry-over from other donors' samples. Sequences were obtained from whole blood.

CDR3 loop: CASSEGETYGYTF. The DNA of the CDR3 is TGTGCCAGCAGTGAGGGGGAAACCTATGGCTACACCTTC. This chain connects TRBV6-6 to TRBJ1-2; D perhaps matches TRBD1 (6 bases). Germline loops: CDR1 MNHNY, CDR2 SVGAGI (reference sequence). This CDR3 is built from 13 residues. V shed 5 bases and J shed 4 bases, with 11 bases lying between them.